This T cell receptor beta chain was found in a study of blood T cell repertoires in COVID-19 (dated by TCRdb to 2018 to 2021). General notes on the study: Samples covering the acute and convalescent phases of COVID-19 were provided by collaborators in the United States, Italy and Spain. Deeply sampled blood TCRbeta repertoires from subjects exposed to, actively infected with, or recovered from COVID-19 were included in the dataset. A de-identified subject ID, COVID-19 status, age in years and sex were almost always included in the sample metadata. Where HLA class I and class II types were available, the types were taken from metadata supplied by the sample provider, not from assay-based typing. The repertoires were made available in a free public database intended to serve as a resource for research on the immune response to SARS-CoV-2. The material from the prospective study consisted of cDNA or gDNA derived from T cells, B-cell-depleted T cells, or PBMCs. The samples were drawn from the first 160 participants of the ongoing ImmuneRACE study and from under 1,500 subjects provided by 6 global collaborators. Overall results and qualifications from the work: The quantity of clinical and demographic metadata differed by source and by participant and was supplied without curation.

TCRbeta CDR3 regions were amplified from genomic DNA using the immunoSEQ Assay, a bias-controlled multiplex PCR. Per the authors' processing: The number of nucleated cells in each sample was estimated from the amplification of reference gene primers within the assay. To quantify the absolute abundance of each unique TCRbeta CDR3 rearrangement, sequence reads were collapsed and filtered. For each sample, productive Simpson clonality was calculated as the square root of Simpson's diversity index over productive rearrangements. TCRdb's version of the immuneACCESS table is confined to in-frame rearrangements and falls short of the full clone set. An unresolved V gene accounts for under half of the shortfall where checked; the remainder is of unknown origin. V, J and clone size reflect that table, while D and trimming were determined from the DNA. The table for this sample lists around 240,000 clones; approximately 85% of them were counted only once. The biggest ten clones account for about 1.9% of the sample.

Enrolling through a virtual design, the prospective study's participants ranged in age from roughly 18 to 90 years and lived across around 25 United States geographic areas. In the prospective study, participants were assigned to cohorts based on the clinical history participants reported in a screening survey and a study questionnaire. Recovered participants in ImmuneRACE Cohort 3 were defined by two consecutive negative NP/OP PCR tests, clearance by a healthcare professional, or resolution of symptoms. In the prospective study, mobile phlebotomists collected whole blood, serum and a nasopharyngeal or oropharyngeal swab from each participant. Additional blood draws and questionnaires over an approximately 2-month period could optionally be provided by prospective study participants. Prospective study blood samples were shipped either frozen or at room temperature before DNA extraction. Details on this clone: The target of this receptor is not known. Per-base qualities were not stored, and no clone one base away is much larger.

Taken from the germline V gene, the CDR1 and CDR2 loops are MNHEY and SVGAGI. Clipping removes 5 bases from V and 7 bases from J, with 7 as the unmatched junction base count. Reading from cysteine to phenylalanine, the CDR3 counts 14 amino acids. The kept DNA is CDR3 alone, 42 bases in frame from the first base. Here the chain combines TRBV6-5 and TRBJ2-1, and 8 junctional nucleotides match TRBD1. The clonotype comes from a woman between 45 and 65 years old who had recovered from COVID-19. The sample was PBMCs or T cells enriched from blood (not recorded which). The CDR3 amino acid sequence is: CASSQPGGWNEQFF. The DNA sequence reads TGTGCCAGCAGTCAACCAGGGGGCTGGAATGAGCAGTTCTTC.